Listed here is a single TCR beta chain. The data derive from a study of blood T cell repertoires in COVID-19. Across the study: There were acute and convalescent COVID-19 samples, and they came from the United States, Italy and Spain. From T cells, B-cell-depleted T cells, or PBMCs came the material, which was cDNA or gDNA.

In the study's own analysis: Amplification with reference gene primers provided the estimates of nucleated cell counts. Repertoires were generated with immunoSEQ multiplex PCR, while TCRdb's copy carries only in-frame clones and drops some. D and trimming come from the DNA, and the V and J calls and clone size come from that table. Here the sample spans about 110,000 clones, approximately 81% being singletons. CDR3 size: 17 residues. The germline gives CDR1 ENHRY, CDR2 SYGVKD. V dropped 6 bases and J dropped 3; count of bases not matched to a gene: 11. Sequenced material: peripheral blood. This receptor was obtained from a human donor in a cohort sampled during active COVID-19. The gene calls are TRBV10-3 and TRBJ2-7; 13 nucleotides align to TRBD2. The CDR3 sequence: CAISQDAGTSGIYEQYF. The CDR3 nucleotides read TGTGCCATCAGCCAAGACGCCGGGACTAGCGGGATCTACGAGCAGTACTTC.